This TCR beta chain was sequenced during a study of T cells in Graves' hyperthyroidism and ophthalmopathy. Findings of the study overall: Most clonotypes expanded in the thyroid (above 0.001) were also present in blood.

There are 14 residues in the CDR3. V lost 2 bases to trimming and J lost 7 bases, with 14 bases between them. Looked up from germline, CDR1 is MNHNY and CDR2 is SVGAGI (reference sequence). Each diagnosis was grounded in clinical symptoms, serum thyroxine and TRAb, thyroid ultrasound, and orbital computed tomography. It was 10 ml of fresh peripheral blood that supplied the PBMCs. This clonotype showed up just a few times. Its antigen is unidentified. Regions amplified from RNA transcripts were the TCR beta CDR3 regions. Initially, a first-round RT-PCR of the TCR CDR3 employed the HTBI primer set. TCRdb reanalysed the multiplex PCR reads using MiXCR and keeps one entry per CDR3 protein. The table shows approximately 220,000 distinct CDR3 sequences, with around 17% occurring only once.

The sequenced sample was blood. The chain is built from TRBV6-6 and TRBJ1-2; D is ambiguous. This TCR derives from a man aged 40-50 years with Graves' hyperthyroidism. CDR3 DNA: TGTGCCAGCAGTTACCATCCGGGATTTAGTGGCTACACCTTC. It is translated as CASSYHPGFSGYTF.